These 20 T cell receptor beta chains were all obtained from the same sample, sequenced in a study of beta chain features in type 1 diabetes. The isolated RNA, all of it, was reverse transcribed, so expressed TCRB transcripts were what got sequenced. Sequencing was performed with immunoSEQ multiplex PCR; in TCRdb, only in-frame clones are kept and a portion is missing. Of about 53,000 clones listed, 63% were seen once; the top ten hold 0.25% to 0.35%. Notes on the study in general: All four CD4+ subsets of Type 1 diabetes patients contained TCRB CDR3s that were moderately but significantly shorter.

These receptors lack a known antigen. Sequencing was done on a sample of stem cell memory CD4+ T cells from blood. These receptor sequences come from a woman in her thirties with type 1 diabetes.

The genes are TRBV19 and TRBJ1-5; D may be TRBD1 (6 bases). V gave up 6 bases and J gave up 5 bases, with 17 bases separating them. Germline-derived CDR1 and CDR2 are LNHDA and SQIVND (reference sequence). This CDR3 contains 15 residues. CDR3 residues: CASRRDVAGDQPQHF. The CDR3 DNA reads TGTGCCAGTAGACGAGATGTGGCAGGGGATCAGCCCCAGCATTTT.

The V gene is TRBV2, the J gene TRBJ2-1; possible D gene TRBD1, 6 bases. Trimming left V 6 bases short and J 7 bases short, with 13 bases between. Germline loops: CDR1 SNHLY, CDR2 FYNNEI. The CDR3 is made up of 13 amino acids. The CDR3: CASSQGWGNEQFF. CDR3 in DNA: TGTGCCAGCAGCCAGGGGTGGGGGAATGAGCAGTTCTTC.

CDR3 DNA: TGTGCCAGTAGTCCGCAAGCGGGATCGGACGAGCAGTACTTC. As protein: CASSPQAGSDEQYF. This chain joins TRBV19 and TRBJ2-7, with 7 bases identical to TRBD2. In germline, CDR1 is LNHDA, CDR2 SQIVND (reference sequence). With 5 bases clipped from V and 5 bases from J, the junction kept 9 bases outside the gene matches. The length of the CDR3 is 14 residues.

The chain employs TRBV7-9 and TRBJ1-2, with 7 bases identical to TRBD1. This CDR3 is built from 18 residues. CDR1 and CDR2 (germline): SEHNR, FQNEAQ (reference sequence). Unmatched junction bases numbered 19, after V lost 5 bases and J lost 4 bases. The DNA for the CDR3 is TGTGCCAGCAGCCCCCCCGGGGGTGGGGCAGGGGGTACCTATGGCTACACCTTC. This sequence encodes CASSPPGGGAGGTYGYTF.

The V and J genes are TRBV30 and TRBJ1-5, with D perhaps TRBD1 (5 bases). The CDR3 runs to 14 residues. V lost 2 bases, J lost 8 bases, and 16 bases lay in between. From germline, CDR1 is GTSNPN and CDR2 SVGIG (reference sequence). CDR3 sequence (DNA): TGTGCCTGGAGTAGGTATGGGGCCCTTGAGCCCCAGCATTTT. Translating gives CAWSRYGALEPQHF.

The chain combines TRBV10-3 with TRBJ1-5; D unresolved. Germline V gives CDR1 ENHRY, CDR2 SYGVKD. The CDR3 has 15 residues. With 0 bases removed from V and 9 bases from J, the gap between germline ends came to 15 bases. CDR3 sequence (DNA): TGTGCCATCAGTGAGTCGTGGACTACTGAGCGGCCCCAGCATTTT. Its translation is CAISESWTTERPQHF.

The rearrangement links TRBV13 to TRBJ2-7; D remains unclear. CDR1 and CDR2 from the germline V gene are PRHDT and FYEKMQ (reference sequence). This CDR3 spans 14 amino acids. Trimming pared 5 bases from V and 0 bases from J, leaving 11 bases between. The CDR3: CASSVMQVSYEQYF. The CDR3 DNA follows: TGTGCCAGCAGCGTCATGCAGGTCTCCTACGAGCAGTACTTC.

This clone appeared a few times. The chain combines TRBV18 with TRBJ2-7; 8 bases match TRBD1. The V segment lost 0 bases and the J segment 2 bases; nucleotides outside the gene matches: 0. The CDR3 sequence is 14 residues long. Germline V gene sequence: CDR1 KGHSH, CDR2 LQKENI. Written as DNA, the CDR3 is TGTGCCAGCTCACCACCGACAGGGGCCTACGAGCAGTACTTC. Translated, it gives CASSPPTGAYEQYF.

This sequence joins TRBV7-3 and TRBJ2-6, with a weak D call TRBD1 (5 bases). This CDR3 contains 15 residues. The V gene's germline CDR1 is SGHTA and CDR2 FQGTGA. V lost 5 bases and J 2 bases, leaving 10 bases between the germline ends. The DNA for the CDR3 is TGTGCCAGCAGCAACCAGGGTACTGGGGCCAACGTCCTGACTTTC. The encoded protein is CASSNQGTGANVLTF.

This rearrangement joins TRBV7-3 to TRBJ2-3, with a possible D match to TRBD1 (6 bases). Germline V CDR1 and CDR2: SGHTA, FQGTGA. V lost 4 bases, J lost 4 bases, and 15 bases lay in between. The CDR3 runs 15 residues. DNA for the CDR3: TGTGCCAGCAGCTGGGGGCTAGGCATTTCAGATACGCAGTATTTT. It yields the protein CASSWGLGISDTQYF.

This clone was observed a few times. This chain connects TRBV25-1 to TRBJ1-1, with TRBD1 identical over 10 bases. Trimming took 7 bases from V and 5 from J; bases not matched to a gene: 10. The CDR3 has 15 residues. Germline CDR1 reads MGHDK; CDR2 reads SYGVNS. The CDR3 region has the DNA TGTGCCAGCACAGATTCCGGGACAGGGGCGACTGAAGCTTTCTTT. It codes for CASTDSGTGATEAFF.

The genes are TRBV23-1 and TRBJ2-7; 7 nucleotides agree with TRBD2. TRBV23-1 is sorted into the ORF group, with uncertain function. This CDR3 contains 16 residues. V dropped 0 bases and J dropped 2; count of bases not matched to a gene: 7. CDR3 nucleotides: TGCGCCAGCAGTCAATCGAAAGACGGGGGGACCTACGAGCAGTACTTC. This sequence encodes CASSQSKDGGTYEQYF.

The chain links TRBV4-1 to TRBJ2-2; D perhaps matches TRBD1 (6 bases). The V end was cut by 0 bases, the J end by 5 bases, with 10 bases between. In germline, CDR1 is MGHRA, CDR2 YSYEKL. The CDR3 contains 15 residues. The CDR3 is CASSQEQGYTGELFF. CDR3 bases: TGCGCCAGCAGCCAAGAGCAGGGGTATACCGGGGAGCTGTTTTTT.

This sequence joins TRBV9 and TRBJ1-1, with D perhaps matching TRBD1 (6 bases). This CDR3 comprises 15 residues. V lost 0 bases and J lost 1, with 10 bases in between. Germline V gives CDR1 SGDLS, CDR2 YYNGEE. The CDR3 reads CASSVVGRGNTEAFF. The CDR3 nucleotides are TGTGCCAGCAGCGTAGTGGGCAGGGGGAACACTGAAGCTTTCTTT. Full variable domain (rest looked up from reference TRBV9 and TRBJ1-1): DSGVTQTPKHLITATGQRVTLRCSPRSGDLSVYWYQQSLDQGLQFLIQYYNGEERAKGNILERFSAQQFPDLHSELNLSSLELGDSALYFCASSVVGRGNTEAFFGQGTRLTVV.

The rearrangement joins TRBV19 to TRBJ1-2; 8 bases align to TRBD1. CDR3 length equals 13 residues. V lost 6 bases, J lost 4 bases, and 4 bases stayed unmatched. Germline CDR1 and CDR2: LNHDA and SQIVND (reference sequence). The CDR3 DNA follows: TGTGCCAGTAGCCTGGGACAGGCCTATGGCTACACCTTC. Its protein is CASSLGQAYGYTF.

This chain uses TRBV6-1 with TRBJ2-3; possibly TRBD2 for D (6 bases). The CDR3 runs to 13 residues. V was cut by 5 bases and J by 5 bases, with 11 bases left in between. Germline assignment: CDR1 MNHNS and CDR2 SASEGT. The CDR3 DNA reads TGTGCCAGCAGTAAAGAGGGAGGAGATACGCAGTATTTT. Encoded protein: CASSKEGGDTQYF.

This chain uses TRBV7-9 with TRBJ2-7; no clear D gene. The length of the CDR3 is 14 residues. V lost 3 bases and J 2 bases, leaving 11 bases between the germline ends. The V gene's germline CDR1 is SEHNR and CDR2 FQNEAQ (reference sequence). The CDR3 sequence is CASSFGGVPYEQYF. DNA for the CDR3: TGTGCCAGCAGCTTTGGCGGAGTCCCCTACGAGCAGTACTTC.

The V and J genes are TRBV18 and TRBJ2-3, with 7 bases identical to TRBD1. The V gene end was trimmed by 0 bases and the J gene end by 0 bases; junction bases not matched to a gene: 3. This CDR3 has 16 residues. The V gene's germline CDR1 is KGHSH and CDR2 LQKENI. The CDR3 nucleotides read TGTGCCAGCTCACCACCCGACAGGGTGAGCACAGATACGCAGTATTTT. The encoded protein is CASSPPDRVSTDTQYF.

The chain has TRBV30 and TRBJ2-7; TRBD1 matches at 11 bases. The CDR3 is 15 residues long. Germline V CDR1 and CDR2: GTSNPN, SVGIG (reference sequence). The V segment lost 2 bases and the J segment 7 bases; nucleotides outside the gene matches: 10. The CDR3 DNA reads as TGTGCCTGGAGTCCCGGACAGGGGGCTTCGTGGGAGCAGTACTTC. This gives the protein CAWSPGQGASWEQYF.

The CDR3 region has the DNA TGTGCCAGCTCCATAAATCTATCGGGGCAAGAGACCCAGTACTTC. Translated, it gives CASSINLSGQETQYF. The chain combines TRBV18 with TRBJ2-5; a weak D match, TRBD2 (5 bases). The CDR3 extends over 15 amino acids. The germline CDR1 and CDR2 sequences are KGHSH and LQKENI. V shed 6 bases and J shed 2 bases, with 16 bases lying between them.